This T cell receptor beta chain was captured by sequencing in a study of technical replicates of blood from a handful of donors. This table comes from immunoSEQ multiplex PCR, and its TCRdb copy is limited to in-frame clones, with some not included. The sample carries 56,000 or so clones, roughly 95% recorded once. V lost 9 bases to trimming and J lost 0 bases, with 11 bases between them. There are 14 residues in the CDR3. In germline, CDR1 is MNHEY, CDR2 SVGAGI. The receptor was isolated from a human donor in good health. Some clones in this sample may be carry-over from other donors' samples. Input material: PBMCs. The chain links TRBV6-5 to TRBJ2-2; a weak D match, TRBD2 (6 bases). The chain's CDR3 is CASLGLPNTGELFF. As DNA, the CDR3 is TGTGCCAGTCTGGGACTGCCGAACACCGGGGAGCTGTTTTTT.